The 17 T cell receptor beta chains listed next were all sequenced from one sample in a study of radiotherapy plus CTLA-4 blockade in lung cancer. Method: immunoSEQ multiplex PCR; TCRdb's copy keeps in-frame clones and lacks some. The table lists roughly 120,000 clones, nearly 80% of them singletons. This specimen was peripheral blood, taken from a patient treated with radiotherapy plus ipilimumab. Source of these receptors: a human donor with non-small cell lung cancer who had a partial response to radiotherapy plus ipilimumab.

V usage is TRBV5-6 and J usage is TRBJ2-7, with 8 nucleotides matching TRBD2. The CDR3 length is 15 residues. The germline gives CDR1 SGHDT, CDR2 YYEEEE. Unmatched junction bases numbered 9, after V lost 3 bases and J lost 4 bases. CDR3 in DNA: TGTGCCAGCAGCTCTCCGGGACTAGATCGGTACGAGCAGTACGTC. It is translated as CASSSPGLDRYEQYV.

J is TRBJ1-5 and V is TRBV28; D call uncertain. Germline CDR1 is MDHEN and CDR2 is SYDVKM. The CDR3 runs 14 residues. V lost 3 bases and J lost 6, with 12 bases in between. The CDR3 DNA reads as TGTGCCAGCAGTTTTTCCGGGAATAGTCAGCCCCAGCATTTT. It codes for CASSFSGNSQPQHF.

The chain couples TRBV6-5 to TRBJ2-3; weak D call: TRBD1 (5 bases). Germline values: CDR1 MNHEY, CDR2 SVGAGI. V was cut by 8 bases and J by 5 bases, with 20 bases left in between. CDR3 size: 15 residues. The CDR3 coding sequence is TGTGCCAGCTATAAGAGGCAAGGGGCTAGAGATACGCAGTATTTT. Protein sequence: CASYKRQGARDTQYF.

V usage is TRBV5-1 and J usage is TRBJ1-4; the match to TRBD1 covers 7 bases. Germline-derived CDR1 and CDR2 are SGHRS and YFSETQ. This CDR3 comprises 16 residues. J lost 7 bases, V lost 2 bases, and 11 bases had no gene match. CDR3 sequence reads: CASSFDRATFGEKLFF. CDR3 coding DNA: TGCGCCAGCAGCTTCGACAGGGCAACCTTTGGTGAAAAACTGTTTTTT.

The chain has TRBV7-8 and TRBJ2-1; 10 bases are a match to TRBD1. Germline CDR1 SGHVS, CDR2 FQNEAQ. The J segment lost 10 bases and the V segment lost 5 bases, leaving 11 bases of the junction unmatched. This CDR3 comprises 15 residues. The CDR3 coding sequence is TGTGCCAGCAGCCAAAGGACAGGGGGTACGGGGGAGCAGTTCTTC. Translation gives CASSQRTGGTGEQFF.

The V call is TRBV20-1, the J call TRBJ1-2; TRBD1 matches 8 bases. Germline CDR1 and CDR2: DFQATT and SNEGSKA (reference sequence). The CDR3 loop spans 11 amino acids. The CDR3 region has the DNA TGCTCCCCCGGACAGGGCTATGGCTACACCTTC. Its translation is CSPGQGYGYTF.

Only a few counts were recorded for this clone. The chain is built from TRBV2 and TRBJ2-5; a possible D gene is TRBD2 (7 bases). The CDR3 extends over 14 amino acids. V was shortened by 5 bases and J by 5 bases, with 15 bases between the two germline ends. CDR1 and CDR2 (germline): SNHLY, FYNNEI. For the CDR3, the DNA is TGTGCCAGCAGTCGGAGGGGGGAGGGCGAGACCCAGTACTTC. Protein: CASSRRGEGETQYF.

In this sample, this clone turned up once. The sample has other DNA sequences that encode this CDR3 too. The chain links TRBV7-9 to TRBJ2-2; 7 nucleotides line up with TRBD1. This CDR3 region has 17 residues. V lost 2 bases, J lost 3 bases, and 9 bases stayed unmatched. The V gene's germline CDR1 is SEHNR and CDR2 FQNEAQ (reference sequence). The CDR3 bases are TGTGCCAGCAGCTTACCACAGGGGCAATCCTACACCGGGGAGCTGTTTTTT. Amino acid sequence: CASSLPQGQSYTGELFF.

The chain is built from TRBV30 and TRBJ2-7; D unclear. The germline V gene has CDR1 GTSNPN and CDR2 SVGIG (reference sequence). With 0 bases removed from V and 2 bases from J, the gap between germline ends came to 5 bases. The CDR3 has 12 residues. This chain's CDR3 is CAWSVEAYEQYF. As DNA, the CDR3 is TGTGCCTGGAGTGTCGAGGCCTACGAGCAGTACTTC.

V gene TRBV6-5 combines with J gene TRBJ2-7; no firm D call. Germline CDR1 reads MNHEY; CDR2 reads SVGAGI. The germline V and J ends were trimmed by 5 bases and 5 bases, with 7 bases remaining between them. This CDR3 contains 11 residues. This CDR3 is CASSNGHEQYF. The CDR3 DNA follows: TGTGCCAGCAGTAATGGGCACGAGCAGTACTTC.

This clone was detected once. The rearrangement joins TRBV7-3 to TRBJ2-1; perhaps TRBD1 as D (6 bases). The CDR3 covers 15 residues. The germline CDR1 and CDR2 sequences are SGHTA and FQGTGA. Trimming took 5 bases from V and 6 from J, leaving 17 bases between them. Written as DNA, the CDR3 is TGTGCCAGCAGCCCCTCGTCTAGCAGGGGCAATGAGCAGTTCTTC. Residues: CASSPSSSRGNEQFF.

The chain couples TRBV29-1 to TRBJ1-2; D remains ambiguous. The V and J ends lost 3 bases and 3 bases respectively, with 14 bases between them. The CDR3 spans 14 residues. CDR1 is SQVTM and CDR2 is ANQGSEA in the germline V gene. CDR3 residues: CSVDGPDSYYGYTF. CDR3 coding DNA: TGCAGCGTTGATGGGCCAGATTCCTACTATGGCTACACCTTC.

The V and J genes are TRBV29-1 and TRBJ2-1; 11 nucleotides match TRBD2. Germline values: CDR1 SQVTM, CDR2 ANQGSEA. The CDR3 runs 15 residues. With V trimmed by 4 bases and J by 7 bases, 9 bases remained unmatched. The chain's CDR3 is CSVVSGRGGRNEQFF. The CDR3 DNA is TGCAGCGTTGTTAGCGGGAGGGGAGGGAGGAATGAGCAGTTCTTC.

V is TRBV4-1 and J is TRBJ1-2; D is uncertain. Trimming shortened V by 0 bases and J by 0 bases, and 17 bases separated the two germline ends. This CDR3 is built from 18 residues. In germline, CDR1 is MGHRA, CDR2 YSYEKL. The CDR3 is CASSQDLRLAIANYGYTF. The CDR3 DNA reads as TGCGCCAGCAGCCAAGATCTGAGGTTGGCCATAGCTAACTATGGCTACACCTTC.

This rearrangement joins TRBV4-1 to TRBJ1-5; D is ambiguous. Germline V gives CDR1 MGHRA, CDR2 YSYEKL. The CDR3 is made up of 14 amino acids. V was pared by 4 bases and J by 5 bases, with 12 bases between. The CDR3 spells CASSPPDGDQPQHF. The CDR3 bases are TGCGCCAGCAGCCCACCTGACGGGGATCAGCCCCAGCATTTT.

There are a few counts of this clone. The J gene is TRBJ2-1, the V gene TRBV7-2; D not resolved. The V end was cut by 1 base, the J end by 8 bases, with 12 bases between. The V gene's germline CDR1 is SGHTA and CDR2 FQGNSA. The CDR3 runs to 14 residues. The CDR3 coding sequence is TGTGCCAGCAGCTTAGATACTTCTCAGGATGAGCAGTTCTTC. Amino acids: CASSLDTSQDEQFF. Full variable domain (remainder filled in from reference TRBV7-2 and TRBJ2-1): GAGVSQSPSNKVTEKGKDVELRCDPISGHTALYWYRQSLGQGLEFLIYFQGNSAPDKSGLPSDRFSAERTGGSVSTLTIQRTQQEDSAVYLCASSLDTSQDEQFFGPGTRLTVL.

This chain uses TRBV15 with TRBJ1-2; maybe TRBD1 (6 bases). Trimming stripped 1 base from V and 8 bases from J, with 14 bases between. The CDR3 has 14 amino acids. The germline V gene has CDR1 LNHNV and CDR2 YYDKDF (reference sequence). The CDR3 sequence is CATSRGPLGGGYTF. In DNA, the CDR3 is TGTGCCACCAGCAGAGGACCCCTTGGGGGCGGCTACACCTTC.